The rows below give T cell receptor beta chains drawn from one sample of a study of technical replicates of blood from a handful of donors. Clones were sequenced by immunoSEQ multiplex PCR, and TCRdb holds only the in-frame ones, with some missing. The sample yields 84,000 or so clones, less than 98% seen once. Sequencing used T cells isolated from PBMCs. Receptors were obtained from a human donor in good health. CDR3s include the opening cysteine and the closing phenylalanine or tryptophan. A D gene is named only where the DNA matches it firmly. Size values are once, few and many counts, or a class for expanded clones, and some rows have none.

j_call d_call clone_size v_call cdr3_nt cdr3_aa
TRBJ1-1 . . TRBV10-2 TGCGCCAGCAGTGAGGGTACAAGTGAAGCTTTCTTT CASSEGTSEAFF
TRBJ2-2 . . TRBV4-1 TGCGCCAGCAGCCAAGTAGCCGGACGGGGCGGGGAGCTGTTTTTT CASSQVAGRGGELFF
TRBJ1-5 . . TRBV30 TGTGCCTGGGCAGGGTCGAGCAATCAGCCCCAGCATTTT CAWAGSSNQPQHF
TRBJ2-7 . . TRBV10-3 TGTGCCATCAAGACGGCAGGGGACCACGAGCAGTACTTC CAIKTAGDHEQYF
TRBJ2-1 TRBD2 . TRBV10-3 TGTGCCATCAGTGACCCCGCTAGCGGGAGGACGAATGAGCAGTTCTTC CAISDPASGRTNEQFF
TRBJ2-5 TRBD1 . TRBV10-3 TGTGCCATCAGAAGGGACAGCGGTGGAGAGACCCAGTACTTC CAIRRDSGGETQYF
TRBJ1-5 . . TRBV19 TGTGCCAGTAGTAAGGACAGTATAATGGTGAATCAGCCCCAGCATTTT CASSKDSIMVNQPQHF
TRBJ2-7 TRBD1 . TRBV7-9 TGTGCCAGCAGCACCGGACAGGCTATCGGCTACGAGCAGTACTTC CASSTGQAIGYEQYF
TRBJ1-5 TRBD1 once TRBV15 TGTGCCACCAGCCGGGACAGGGGTTTCAATCAGCCCCAGCATTTT CATSRDRGFNQPQHF
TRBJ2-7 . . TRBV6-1 TGTGCCAGCAGTGAAGCGCTTTTTGGCAGGGTCGAGCAGTACTTC CASSEALFGRVEQYF
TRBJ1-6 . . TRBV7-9 TGTGCCAGCAGCCCCGGCTGGGAGGATTCACCCCTCCACTTT CASSPGWEDSPLHF
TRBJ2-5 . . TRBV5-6 TGTGCCAGCAGCCGCCAAGAGACCCAGTACTTC CASSRQETQYF
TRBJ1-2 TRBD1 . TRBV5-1 TGCGCCAGCAGCTTGGAGGCAGGGGGCCATGGCTACACCTTC CASSLEAGGHGYTF
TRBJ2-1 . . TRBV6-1 TGTGCCAGCAGTGAAGGGGTCGGGACAGAGCAGTTCTTC CASSEGVGTEQFF
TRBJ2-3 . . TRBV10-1 TGCGCCAGCAGTGAGTCCCCATTGTCTCGGACAGATACGCAGTATTTT CASSESPLSRTDTQYF
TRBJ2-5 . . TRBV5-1 TGCGCCAGCAGCTTGAACAGACAAGAGACCCAGTACTTC CASSLNRQETQYF
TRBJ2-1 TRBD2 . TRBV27 TGTGCCAGTCGGACTAGCGGGAGTTGGAATGAGCAGTTCTTC CASRTSGSWNEQFF
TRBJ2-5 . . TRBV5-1 TGCGCCAGCAGCTTGTGGGGGGGGCGAGAGACCCAGTACTTC CASSLWGGRETQYF
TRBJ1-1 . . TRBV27 TGTGCCAGCAGTTTATCGCGGTATCATGAAGCTTTCTTT CASSLSRYHEAFF
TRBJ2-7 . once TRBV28 TGTGCCAGCAGTTCCTACTACGAGCAGTACTTC CASSSYYEQYF
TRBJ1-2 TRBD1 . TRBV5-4 TGTGCCAGCAGCTCGTTTGTGAACCGGGACAGCCGCCGGGGCTACACCTTC CASSSFVNRDSRRGYTF
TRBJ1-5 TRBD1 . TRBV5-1 TGCGCCAGCAGCCGCAATACAGGGGGCGATCAGCCCCAGCATTTT CASSRNTGGDQPQHF
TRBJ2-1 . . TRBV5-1 TGCGCCAGCAGCTTCGGGACTCCAGACCGATACAATGAGCAGTTCTTC CASSFGTPDRYNEQFF
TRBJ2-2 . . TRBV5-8 TGTGCCAGCAGCTTGGCTGTTATAATCGGGAGATACACCGGGGAGCTGTTTTTT CASSLAVIIGRYTGELFF
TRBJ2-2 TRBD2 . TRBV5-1 TGCGCCAGCAGCCAGGGACTAGCGGGAGATGGCACCGGGGAGCTGTTTTTT CASSQGLAGDGTGELFF
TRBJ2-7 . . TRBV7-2 TGTGCCAGCAGCTCCCCAGGGTACGAGCAGTACTTC CASSSPGYEQYF
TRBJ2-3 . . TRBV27 TGTGCCAGCAGTTTATTCACAGTCACAGATACGCAGTATTTT CASSLFTVTDTQYF
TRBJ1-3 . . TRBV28 TGTGCCAGCACGGGGGGAAGCTCTGGAAACACCATATATTTT CASTGGSSGNTIYF
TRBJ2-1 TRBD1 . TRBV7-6 TGTGCCAGCAGCTTCTTGGGACAGCCCAATGAGCAGTTCTTC CASSFLGQPNEQFF
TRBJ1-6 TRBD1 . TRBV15 TGTGCCACCAGCAGAAGGGACAGTAACTATAATTCACCCCTCCACTTT CATSRRDSNYNSPLHF
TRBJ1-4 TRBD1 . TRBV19 TGTGCCAGTAGTCGGACAGGGAGTAATGAAAAACTGTTTTTT CASSRTGSNEKLFF
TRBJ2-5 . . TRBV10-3 TGTGCCATCAGTGATTGGGGAACAGGCCCGGAGACCCAGTACTTC CAISDWGTGPETQYF
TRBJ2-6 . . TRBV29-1 TGCAGCGTTGAACCCTTACAGGGCCCTGGGGCCAACGTCCTGACTTTC CSVEPLQGPGANVLTF
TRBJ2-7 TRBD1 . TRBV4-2 TGTGCCAGCAGCCAGCCGGGACAGGGGGCGCGAGGCGAGCAGTACTTC CASSQPGQGARGEQYF